This TCR beta chain was documented in a study of blood T cell repertoires in COVID-19. Study-level background: T cells, B-cell-depleted T cells, or PBMCs supplied cDNA or gDNA.

Trimming stripped 2 bases from V and 1 base from J, with 8 bases between. CDR3 length: 14 residues. CDR1 is KGHSH and CDR2 is LQKENI in the germline V gene. The sample holds one count of this clone. Source study methods: The authors estimated nucleated cell counts from reference gene primer amplification. Generated by immunoSEQ multiplex PCR, the TCRdb table keeps only in-frame clones and is missing some. That table gives V, J and clone size, and the DNA gave D and trimming. Seen here are 200,000 to 250,000 clones, roughly 86% observed once, and the top ten hold more than 8.5%. This clonotype originated in a woman in her fifties or sixties with COVID-19, enrolled during active disease. The chain couples TRBV18 to TRBJ1-1, with a weak D call TRBD1 (5 bases). The material sequenced was peripheral blood. The CDR3, as DNA: TGTGCCAGCTCACCATCTGGACAGAACACTGAAGCTTTCTTT. Its translation is CASSPSGQNTEAFF.